A single sample gave rise to the 32 T cell receptor beta chains below, sequenced in a study of T cells in Graves' hyperthyroidism and ophthalmopathy. TCR beta CDR3 regions were amplified from RNA. Primed by the HTBI set, a first-round RT-PCR was run on the TCR CDR3. One entry per CDR3 protein, called by TCRdb with MiXCR from the multiplex PCR reads. The sample holds around 360,000 distinct CDR3 sequences, about 15% seen once. Sequencing was carried out using blood. These receptors were obtained from a woman aged 55-75 years with Graves' ophthalmopathy.

This clonotype came up many times. The genes are TRBV3-1 and TRBJ2-7; 7 bases line up with TRBD2. The ends lost 4 bases at V and 6 bases at J; junction bases unmatched: 12. CDR1 LGHDT and CDR2 YNNKEL come from the germline V gene (reference sequence). This CDR3 has 15 amino acids. The CDR3 loop is CASSLRGAGVVEQYF. In nucleotides, the CDR3 is TGTGCCAGCAGCCTCAGAGGGGCGGGAGTTGTCGAGCAGTACTTC.

The rearrangement links TRBV14 to TRBJ1-5, with D possibly being TRBD1 (5 bases). CDR1 and CDR2 from the germline V gene are SGHDN and FVKESK. The CDR3 is 14 amino acids. V was trimmed by 7 bases and J by 6 bases, leaving 16 bases between them. CDR3 loop: CASNLRRGAQPQHF. CDR3 coding DNA: TGTGCCAGCAACCTCAGGAGGGGAGCTCAGCCCCAGCATTTT.

The rearrangement uses TRBV12-5 and TRBJ2-1, with 7 bases lining up with TRBD2. Germline CDR1 LGHNT, CDR2 FRNRAP. Trimming at V came to 5 bases and at J to 2 bases, leaving 9 bases not matched to a gene. The length of the CDR3 is 16 residues. This CDR3 reads CASGIGGSGPYNEQFF. The CDR3 DNA follows: TGTGCTAGTGGTATCGGCGGGAGCGGGCCCTACAATGAGCAGTTCTTC.

This clonotype has a count of ten or more. V usage is TRBV28 and J usage is TRBJ2-7; 7 bases match TRBD1. Germline lookup yields CDR1 MDHEN and CDR2 SYDVKM. Losses at the gene ends were 2 bases for V and 4 bases for J; bases not matched to a gene: 2. The CDR3 is made up of 13 amino acids. CDR3 loop: CASSLGTEYEQYF. The CDR3 DNA reads TGTGCCAGCAGTTTAGGGACAGAGTACGAGCAGTACTTC.

The chain employs TRBV6-1 and TRBJ2-7; D may match TRBD1 or TRBD2 (5 bases each). Trimming stripped 6 bases from V and 6 bases from J, with 15 bases between. Germline V gene data show CDR1 as MNHNS and CDR2 as SASEGT. The CDR3 runs to 13 residues. The CDR3 DNA reads as TGTGCCAGCAGCGGGGCCACTGGGAGCGAGCAGTACTTC. It translates to CASSGATGSEQYF.

This clonotype was counted ten times or more. The rearrangement joins TRBV11-3 to TRBJ2-5, with D possibly TRBD1 on 7 matching bases. V lost 4 bases and J lost 5, with 20 bases in between. CDR1 and CDR2 from the germline V gene are SGHNT and YENEEA. This CDR3 contains 16 residues. CDR3 nucleotides: TGTGCCAGCAGCTCGGGAAAGACAGGGAGGCCGGAGACCCAGTACTTC. Its translation: CASSSGKTGRPETQYF.

This clonotype was seen ten or more times. This rearrangement joins TRBV3-1 to TRBJ2-1, with a possible D match to TRBD2 (6 bases). The germline V gene has CDR1 LGHDT and CDR2 YNNKEL (reference sequence). This CDR3 has 13 residues. V lost 1 base and J 6 bases, leaving 7 bases between the germline ends. CDR3 sequence: CASSQALANEQFF. The CDR3 DNA reads as TGTGCCAGCAGCCAAGCACTAGCCAATGAGCAGTTCTTC.

This clonotype was seen many times. CDR3 sequence reads: CASSSGLSPLHF. The CDR3 region has the DNA TGTGCCAGCAGCTCCGGACTGTCACCCCTCCACTTT. This chain joins TRBV11-2 and TRBJ1-6; D is uncertain. The ends were cut back, 4 bases at V and 10 bases at J, with 8 bases in the middle. Germline V CDR1 and CDR2: SGHAT, FQNNGV. This CDR3 spans 12 amino acids. Based on the CDR3 plus reference TRBV11-2 and TRBJ1-6, the full variable domain is EAGVAQSPRYKIIEKRQSVAFWCNPISGHATLYWYQQILGQGPKLLIQFQNNGVVDDSQLPKDRFSAERLKGVDSTLKIQPAKLEDSAVYLCASSSGLSPLHFGNGTRLTVT.

This clonotype has a count of ten or more. The rearrangement uses TRBV12-3 or TRBV12-4 and TRBJ1-3; D gene uncertain. Trimming removed 6 bases from V and 0 bases from J, with 12 bases in between. The CDR3 sequence is 15 residues long. The CDR3 DNA sequence: TGTGCCAGCAGCACCAGTTTCGTCTCTGGAAACACCATATATTTT. This encodes CASSTSFVSGNTIYF.

This clonotype showed up just a few times. The chain links TRBV5-6 to TRBJ1-5, with TRBD1 matching 9 bases. CDR1 and CDR2 from the germline V gene are SGHDT and YYEEEE. J was trimmed by 6 bases and V by 3 bases; bases with no gene match: 10. The CDR3 extends over 16 amino acids. This CDR3 reads CASSSRGTGRVQPQHF. The CDR3 coding sequence is TGTGCCAGCAGCTCCCGTGGGACAGGGCGGGTTCAGCCCCAGCATTTT.

A few counts support this clonotype. The CDR3 is CSASPNRDLGYF. The CDR3 coding sequence is TGCAGTGCTAGCCCTAACCGGGACCTTGGGTACTTC. The genes are TRBV20-1 and TRBJ2-5; D is perhaps TRBD1 or TRBD2 (5 bases each). The V and J ends lost 3 bases and 13 bases respectively, with 18 bases between them. The CDR3 is made up of 12 amino acids. The V gene's germline CDR1 is DFQATT and CDR2 SNEGSKA (reference sequence).

The sample holds many counts of this clonotype. The CDR3 protein is CASSTGTRADTQYF. The CDR3 DNA follows: TGTGCCAGCAGTACCGGGACTAGGGCAGATACGCAGTATTTT. This sequence joins TRBV6-1 and TRBJ2-3; 8 bases line up with TRBD2. J gave up 4 bases and V 5 bases, and 5 bases lay outside the gene matches. This CDR3 region has 14 residues. Per the germline V gene, CDR1 is MNHNS and CDR2 is SASEGT.

This clonotype was observed many times. This chain joins TRBV11-2 and TRBJ2-5; either TRBD1 or TRBD2 may supply D (6 bases each). From germline, CDR1 is SGHAT and CDR2 FQNNGV. The CDR3 covers 14 residues. The V end lost 6 bases, the J end lost 5 bases, and 16 bases lay between the germline ends. DNA of the CDR3: TGTGCCAGCAGTTCAAGAAGAGGGGGGGAGACCCAGTACTTC. Its translation is CASSSRRGGETQYF.

At least ten counts were recorded for this clonotype. The rearrangement joins TRBV11-2 to TRBJ2-2; 10 nucleotides match TRBD2. V was pared by 4 bases and J by 1 base, with 6 bases of the junction left unmatched. CDR1 is SGHAT and CDR2 is FQNNGV in the germline V gene. The CDR3 sequence is 17 residues long. CDR3 sequence (DNA): TGTGCCAGCAGCTCCGGACTAGCGGAAATGAACACCGGGGAGCTGTTTTTT. Translated: CASSSGLAEMNTGELFF. The whole variable domain, filled in from reference TRBV11-2 and TRBJ2-2, reads EAGVAQSPRYKIIEKRQSVAFWCNPISGHATLYWYQQILGQGPKLLIQFQNNGVVDDSQLPKDRFSAERLKGVDSTLKIQPAKLEDSAVYLCASSSGLAEMNTGELFFGEGSRLTVL.

The chain has TRBV7-8 and TRBJ2-7; 14 bases map to TRBD2. Per the germline V gene, CDR1 is SGHVS and CDR2 is FQNEAQ. The trim removed 5 bases at V and 7 bases at J, leaving 4 bases unmatched. The length of the CDR3 is 14 residues. The CDR3: CASSPGLAGDEQYF. CDR3 bases: TGTGCCAGCAGCCCGGGACTAGCGGGAGATGAGCAGTACTTC.

This clonotype has a count of ten or more. The chain has TRBV5-1 and TRBJ2-2; 12 nucleotides line up with TRBD2. The V gene's germline CDR1 is SGHRS and CDR2 YFSETQ. Losses at the gene ends were 4 bases for V and 7 bases for J; bases not matched to a gene: 5. The CDR3 has 15 amino acids. For the CDR3, the DNA is TGCGCCAGCAGCGAGACTAGCGGGAGTGTCGGGGAGCTGTTTTTT. Protein: CASSETSGSVGELFF.

This chain uses TRBV19 with TRBJ1-1; D is possibly TRBD1 (5 bases). The V end lost 4 bases, the J end lost 4 bases, and 16 bases lay between the germline ends. CDR1 LNHDA and CDR2 SQIVND come from the germline V gene (reference sequence). This CDR3 comprises 15 residues. The CDR3 DNA follows: TGTGCCAGTAGTAGGGCAGGGCTGGGGCCCACTGAAGCTTTCTTT. Protein: CASSRAGLGPTEAFF.

The rearrangement joins TRBV7-2 to TRBJ2-5; D is perhaps TRBD2 (7 bases). The CDR3 consists of 14 residues. Trimming cost V 3 bases and J 5 bases, with 13 bases left between them. Per germline, CDR1 SGHTA and CDR2 FQGNSA. CDR3 DNA sequence: TGTGCCAGCAGCTTCAGGCGGGGGCCGGAGACCCAGTACTTC. It is translated as CASSFRRGPETQYF.

The V and J genes are TRBV7-9 and TRBJ2-7; 11 bases line up with TRBD1. The V and J ends lost 5 bases and 5 bases, in that order; junction bases with no gene match: 14. CDR1 and CDR2 from the germline V gene are SEHNR and FQNEAQ (reference sequence). The CDR3 extends over 17 amino acids. The chain's CDR3 is CASSHIRRTGGDHEQYF. In nucleotides, the CDR3 is TGTGCCAGCAGCCACATCCGTCGGACAGGGGGCGACCACGAGCAGTACTTC.

This clonotype showed up many times. This sequence joins TRBV12-3 or TRBV12-4 and TRBJ1-2, with TRBD1 as a possible D gene (6 bases). Trimming stripped 5 bases from V and 8 bases from J, with 15 bases between. The CDR3 covers 13 residues. CDR3 loop: CASSTDRDGGYTF. The CDR3 coding sequence is TGTGCCAGCAGTACGGACAGAGATGGGGGCTACACCTTC.

This clonotype was observed a few times. This sequence joins TRBV4-1 and TRBJ2-3; 9 positions agree with TRBD2. Germline V gene data show CDR1 as MGHRA and CDR2 as YSYEKL. This CDR3 comprises 15 residues. With 3 bases clipped from V and 6 bases from J, the junction kept 7 bases outside the gene matches. CDR3 sequence (DNA): TGCGCCAGCAGCCAGGTGGGCGGGAGGGCCGATACGCAGTATTTT. This translates into CASSQVGGRADTQYF.

In the case of this clonotype: Given a much more abundant clone one base away, this may be a read error. This CDR3 reads CASGSLTGGVGTDTQYF. In DNA, the CDR3 is TGTGCCAGCGGCTCCCTGACAGGGGGAGTTGGCACAGATACGCAGTATTTT. This chain links TRBV7-2 with TRBJ2-3; 9 bases fit TRBD1. Germline V CDR1 and CDR2: SGHTA, FQGNSA. The J segment lost 1 base and the V segment lost 8 bases, leaving 13 bases of the junction unmatched. The length of the CDR3 is 17 residues. The whole variable domain, filled in from reference TRBV7-2 and TRBJ2-3, reads GAGVSQSPSNKVTEKGKDVELRCDPISGHTALYWYRQSLGQGLEFLIYFQGNSAPDKSGLPSDRFSAERTGGSVSTLTIQRTQQEDSAVYLCASGSLTGGVGTDTQYFGPGTRLTVL.

This clonotype appeared many times. The chain uses TRBV27 and TRBJ2-5; D gene ambiguous. CDR1 and CDR2 (germline): MNHEY, SMNVEV (reference sequence). Trimming left V 6 bases short and J 5 bases short, with 13 bases between. CDR3 length: 13 residues. The DNA for the CDR3 is TGTGCCAGCAGGGCACTGGACGGGGAGACCCAGTACTTC. This encodes CASRALDGETQYF.

This clonotype was detected many times. The chain carries TRBV3-1 and TRBJ2-1; 8 nucleotides agree with TRBD2. This CDR3 region has 15 residues. V lost 1 base, J lost 8 bases, and 7 bases stayed unmatched. The germline V gene has CDR1 LGHDT and CDR2 YNNKEL (reference sequence). The CDR3 is CASSQGEAGVYEQFF. CDR3 DNA sequence: TGTGCCAGCAGCCAAGGAGAAGCGGGAGTCTATGAGCAGTTCTTC.

The sample holds many counts of this clonotype. This sequence joins TRBV28 and TRBJ1-1; D is unclear. The CDR3 totals 15 residues. Germline V gene lookup returns CDR1 MDHEN and CDR2 SYDVKM. Trimming cost V 3 bases and J 4 bases, with 15 bases left between them. CDR3 nucleotides: TGTGCCAGCAGTTTCGGGCGCTCCCAGGTCACTGAAGCTTTCTTT. Its protein product is CASSFGRSQVTEAFF. Based on the CDR3 plus reference TRBV28 and TRBJ1-1, the full variable domain is DVKVTQSSRYLVKRTGEKVFLECVQDMDHENMFWYRQDPGLGLRLIYFSYDVKMKEKGDIPEGYSVSREKKERFSLILESASTNQTSMYLCASSFGRSQVTEAFFGQGTRLTVV.

Ten or more counts support this clonotype. CDR3 residues: CASSEYPAGPEAFF. Written as DNA, the CDR3 is TGTGCCAGCAGTGAATATCCTGCAGGCCCTGAAGCTTTCTTT. The rearrangement uses TRBV6-1 and TRBJ1-1; D gene ambiguous. This CDR3 has 14 amino acids. Germline V CDR1 and CDR2: MNHNS, SASEGT. V was shortened by 2 bases and J by 6 bases, with 13 bases between the two germline ends.

This clonotype has ten or more counts. The rearrangement joins TRBV28 to TRBJ2-5; possibly TRBD1 for D (6 bases). V lost 6 bases, J lost 4 bases, and 12 bases lay in between. Germline V gene data show CDR1 as MDHEN and CDR2 as SYDVKM. This CDR3 comprises 13 residues. CDR3 nucleotides: TGTGCCAGCAGCGTAAGGGACATAGAGACCCAGTACTTC. It encodes CASSVRDIETQYF.

Comment on this clonotype: A read error is possible here, since a much larger clone lies one base away. The chain is built from TRBV10-1 and TRBJ2-2, with 8 bases fitting TRBD1. This CDR3 is 15 amino acids long. CDR1 is WNHNN and CDR2 is SYGVQD in the germline V gene (reference sequence). The CDR3 region has the DNA TGCGCCAGTACGCAGGGGGCCTTGAACACCGGGGAGCTGTTATTT. Its protein product is CASTQGALNTGELLF.

This clonotype was seen ten or more times. V gene TRBV6-2 or TRBV6-3 combines with J gene TRBJ2-1, with 7 bases identical to TRBD2. Germline CDR1 is MNHEY and CDR2 is SVGEGT. J gave up 5 bases and V 5 bases, and 12 bases lay outside the gene matches. The CDR3 totals 16 residues. Here the CDR3 DNA reads TGTGCCAGCAGTCGACCAGCGGGACCCCCTAACAATGAGCAGTTCTTC. Its translation is CASSRPAGPPNNEQFF.

This clonotype occurred a few times. V and J are TRBV6-9 and TRBJ2-2; weak D call: TRBD1 (6 bases). The germline V gene has CDR1 MNHGY and CDR2 SVAAGI. V lost 4 bases and J 4 bases, leaving 19 bases between the germline ends. This CDR3 has 17 residues. The CDR3 DNA follows: TGTGCCAGCAGTTTCGCCCCGGGACAAGATACCACCGGGGAGCTGTTTTTT. Residues: CASSFAPGQDTTGELFF.

The table lists this clonotype with a few counts. The chain links TRBV5-6 to TRBJ1-2; 8 bases map to TRBD1. V was clipped by 5 bases and J by 4 bases; unmatched bases: 13. The V gene's germline CDR1 is SGHDT and CDR2 YYEEEE. The CDR3 is 16 residues long. The CDR3 loop is CASSFLRQGTFYGYTF. DNA for the CDR3: TGTGCCAGCAGTTTTCTAAGACAGGGGACCTTCTATGGCTACACCTTC.

This clonotype was counted at least ten times. V gene TRBV18 combines with J gene TRBJ2-7; D not certain. The CDR3 covers 14 residues. Germline V gene lookup returns CDR1 KGHSH and CDR2 LQKENI. V was cut by 4 bases and J by 2 bases, with 12 bases left in between. CDR3 nucleotide sequence: TGTGCCAGCTCACTCAGTCGATCACCCTACGAGCAGTACTTC. Translation gives CASSLSRSPYEQYF. The full variable domain, in which reference TRBV18 and TRBJ2-7 provide the parts outside the CDR3, is NAGVMQNPRHLVRRRGQEARLRCSPMKGHSHVYWYRQLPEEGLKFMVYLQKENIIDESGMPKERFSAEFPKEGPSILRIQQVVRGDSAAYFCASSLSRSPYEQYFGPGTRLTVT.